This is a list of T cell receptor beta chains from one sample in a study of blood T cells in healthy people across ages. TCRdb processed the 5' RACE reads anew with MiXCR; each CDR3 protein has one entry. The sample carries some 1,000,000 distinct CDR3 sequences, approximately 25% recorded once. The same data also contributed to another study, on T cells of mothers and their children.

Sample: blood. The source is a girl aged 2-10 years in good health. Both conserved end residues are part of each CDR3. The D gene is left open where the match is weak. Clone size is not always given. Where it is, it says once, few, many or a class for expanded clones.

V: TRBV2
D: -
size: -
J: TRBJ2-5
CDR3: CASSEQIVSF
DNA: TGTGCCAGCAGTGAACAGATTGTGTCCTTC

V: TRBV28
D: -
size: -
J: TRBJ2-3
CDR3: CASNDGTDTQYF
DNA: TGTGCCAGCAACGACGGCACAGATACGCAGTATTTT

V: TRBV5-1
D: -
size: few
J: TRBJ2-5
CDR3: CASSLAEIETQYF
DNA: TGCGCCAGCAGCTTGGCCGAGATAGAGACCCAGTACTTC

V: TRBV11-3
D: -
size: -
J: TRBJ2-4
CDR3: CASSPTLAAKNIQYF
DNA: TGTGCCAGCAGCCCGACACTAGCAGCCAAAAACATTCAGTACTTC

V: TRBV3-1
D: TRBD2
size: few
J: TRBJ2-3
CDR3: CASSPYRLAAQYF
DNA: TGTGCCAGCAGCCCCTATCGACTAGCGGCACAGTATTTT

V: TRBV7-2
D: -
size: many
J: TRBJ2-7
CDR3: CASSLALGYEQYF
DNA: TGTGCCAGCAGCTTAGCGCTAGGCTACGAGCAGTACTTC

V: TRBV9
D: -
size: few
J: TRBJ2-3
CDR3: CASSSPSRTDTQYF
DNA: TGTGCCAGCAGCTCCCCATCTCGCACAGATACGCAGTATTTT

V: TRBV19
D: -
size: few
J: TRBJ2-2
CDR3: CASSVGFGTGELFF
DNA: TGTGCCAGTAGTGTGGGGTTTGGCACCGGGGAGCTGTTTTTT

V: TRBV10-3
D: TRBD2
size: few
J: TRBJ2-1
CDR3: CAISPHQTSGTDYNEQFF
DNA: TGTGCCATCTCGCCCCACCAGACTAGCGGGACGGATTACAATGAGCAGTTCTTC

V: TRBV25-1
D: -
size: few
J: TRBJ2-5
CDR3: CASSEWVEEGETQYF
DNA: TGTGCCAGCAGTGAATGGGTGGAGGAGGGAGAGACCCAGTACTTC

V: TRBV4-1
D: -
size: -
J: TRBJ1-5
CDR3: CASSQDGGSLNQPQHF
DNA: TGCGCCAGCAGCCAAGATGGGGGTAGCCTCAATCAGCCCCAGCATTTT

V: TRBV11-2
D: -
size: -
J: TRBJ2-7
CDR3: CASSEDPGYEQYF
DNA: TGTGCCAGCAGCGAAGACCCGGGCTACGAGCAGTACTTC

V: TRBV7-2
D: -
size: -
J: TRBJ2-3
CDR3: CASGGKIGDTQYF
DNA: TGTGCCAGCGGCGGGAAGATAGGGGATACGCAGTATTTT

V: TRBV20-1
D: -
size: -
J: TRBJ2-7
CDR3: CSARVDISYEQYF
DNA: TGCAGTGCTAGGGTGGATATCTCCTACGAGCAGTACTTC

V: TRBV4-3
D: -
size: -
J: TRBJ1-2
CDR3: CASSQEGSGKDTVLYGYTF
DNA: TGCGCCAGCAGCCAAGAGGGGTCAGGCAAGGACACCGTTCTCTATGGCTACACCTTC

V: TRBV10-3
D: TRBD1
size: few
J: TRBJ1-1
CDR3: CAAHRGQYTEAFF
DNA: TGTGCCGCGCACAGGGGGCAGTACACTGAAGCTTTCTTT

V: TRBV28
D: -
size: few
J: TRBJ2-3
CDR3: CASSSPSRGDTQYF
DNA: TGTGCCAGCAGCAGTCCATCTAGAGGGGATACGCAGTATTTT

V: TRBV7-9
D: TRBD2
size: few
J: TRBJ2-7
CDR3: CASSLFLAAPYEQYF
DNA: TGTGCCAGCAGCTTATTTCTAGCGGCCCCCTACGAGCAGTACTTC

V: TRBV7-2
D: -
size: once
J: TRBJ2-7
CDR3: CASRGPGTYEQYF
DNA: TGTGCCAGCAGGGGACCGGGAACTTACGAGCAGTACTTC

V: TRBV3-1
D: TRBD1
size: -
J: TRBJ2-7
CDR3: CASSLRQGAGEQYF
DNA: TGTGCCAGCAGCCTACGACAGGGGGCAGGCGAGCAGTACTTC

V: TRBV29-1
D: -
size: -
J: TRBJ1-2
CDR3: CSVEDFFAGYGYTF
DNA: TGCAGCGTTGAAGATTTCTTTGCCGGTTATGGCTACACCTTC

V: TRBV9
D: -
size: -
J: TRBJ2-1
CDR3: CASSVEATSYNEQFF
DNA: TGTGCCAGCAGCGTAGAGGCTACCTCCTACAATGAGCAGTTCTTC

V: TRBV6-5
D: -
size: -
J: TRBJ2-7
CDR3: CASRPLASYLEQYF
DNA: TGTGCCAGCAGACCTCTAGCCTCCTACTTGGAGCAGTACTTC

V: TRBV21-1
D: -
size: few
J: TRBJ2-1
CDR3: CASGLSGEDHEQFF
DNA: TGTGCCAGCGGATTGTCGGGAGAAGATCATGAGCAGTTCTTC

V: TRBV24-1
D: TRBD2
size: -
J: TRBJ2-1
CDR3: CATSDHPGLGGLWPQVDEQFF
DNA: TGTGCCACCAGTGATCATCCGGGACTAGGCGGTTTATGGCCTCAGGTTGATGAGCAGTTCTTC

V: TRBV28
D: -
size: -
J: TRBJ2-1
CDR3: CASAYNEQFF
DNA: TGTGCCAGTGCCTACAATGAGCAGTTCTTC

V: TRBV4-2
D: -
size: -
J: TRBJ1-2
CDR3: CASSQARTALPGYTF
DNA: TGTGCCAGCAGCCAAGCTCGTACGGCCTTGCCCGGCTACACCTTC

V: TRBV28
D: TRBD1
size: few
J: TRBJ2-2
CDR3: CATYRGYGGELFF
DNA: TGTGCCACCTACAGGGGGTACGGCGGGGAGCTGTTTTTT

V: TRBV5-1
D: -
size: few
J: TRBJ2-6
CDR3: CASSMTAGANVLTF
DNA: TGCGCCAGCAGCATGACAGCCGGGGCCAACGTCCTGACTTTC

V: TRBV20-1
D: TRBD2
size: few
J: TRBJ2-3
CDR3: CSAQTSGPLDTQYF
DNA: TGCAGTGCCCAGACTAGCGGTCCCTTGGATACGCAGTATTTT

V: TRBV29-1
D: -
size: few
J: TRBJ2-1
CDR3: CSVVRVGYNEQFF
DNA: TGCAGCGTTGTACGGGTAGGCTACAATGAGCAGTTCTTC

V: TRBV7-6
D: -
size: few
J: TRBJ1-6
CDR3: CASGQPDSPLHF
DNA: TGTGCCAGCGGACAACCAGATTCACCCCTCCACTTT

V: TRBV6-2/TRBV6-3
D: -
size: -
J: TRBJ2-7
CDR3: CASSKDIYEQYF
DNA: TGTGCCAGCAGCAAGGACATCTACGAGCAGTACTTC

V: TRBV7-2
D: TRBD1
size: -
J: TRBJ2-5
CDR3: CASSLLRQGGRETQYF
DNA: TGTGCCAGCAGCTTATTGCGACAGGGGGGAAGAGAGACCCAGTACTTC

V: TRBV18
D: TRBD2
size: few
J: TRBJ2-1
CDR3: CASSLTSGGSSYNEQFF
DNA: TGTGCCAGCTCGCTGACTAGCGGGGGGTCTTCCTACAATGAGCAGTTCTTC

V: TRBV12-3/TRBV12-4
D: -
size: -
J: TRBJ2-7
CDR3: CASRLRDYEQYF
DNA: TGTGCCAGCAGGTTGAGGGACTACGAGCAGTACTTC

V: TRBV20-1
D: TRBD2
size: -
J: TRBJ2-7
CDR3: CSARSGLAGVGHEQYF
DNA: TGCAGTGCTAGATCGGGACTAGCGGGAGTAGGCCACGAGCAGTACTTC

V: TRBV7-2
D: -
size: few
J: TRBJ2-5
CDR3: CASSSDPRQTQYF
DNA: TGTGCCAGCAGCTCGGACCCCAGGCAGACCCAGTACTTC

V: TRBV18
D: -
size: -
J: TRBJ2-7
CDR3: CASSPFQNKGNEQYF
DNA: TGTGCCAGCTCCCCCTTTCAAAACAAAGGCAACGAGCAGTACTTC

V: TRBV6-2/TRBV6-3
D: -
size: -
J: TRBJ1-2
CDR3: CASSYGGRYTF
DNA: TGTGCCAGCAGTTACGGGGGACGCTACACCTTC

V: TRBV29-1
D: -
size: few
J: TRBJ2-4
CDR3: CSVVPPSGAKNIQYF
DNA: TGCAGCGTTGTGCCCCCGTCGGGCGCCAAAAACATTCAGTACTTC

V: TRBV27
D: TRBD2
size: -
J: TRBJ2-1
CDR3: CASRGVYYNEQFF
DNA: TGTGCCAGCCGGGGGGTGTACTACAATGAGCAGTTCTTC

V: TRBV5-1
D: TRBD2
size: few
J: TRBJ2-5
CDR3: CASSTLSGGETQYF
DNA: TGCGCCAGCAGCACGCTATCGGGAGGGGAGACCCAGTACTTC